The 14 T cell receptor beta chains given below trace back to one sample, sequenced in a study of T cell repertoires in cytomegalovirus infection. Each CDR3 protein gets one entry after TCRdb re-called the reads with MiXCR. The sample lists about 160,000 distinct CDR3 sequences; about a sixth were seen once. Input material: CD8+ T cells from PBMCs. These receptors were obtained from a human donor in good health (CMV status not recorded). Some clones in this sample may be carry-over from other donors' samples.

This clonotype occurred a few times. The rearrangement joins TRBV7-8 to TRBJ2-1, with D hard to call. Germline CDR1 SGHVS, CDR2 FQNEAQ. V dropped 6 bases and J dropped 3 bases, with 15 bases sitting between them. The CDR3 has 15 amino acids. As DNA, the CDR3 is TGTGCCAGCAGATCGCAGACTGGCGTCTACAATGAGCAGTTCTTC. Translation: CASRSQTGVYNEQFF.

The table lists this clonotype with a few counts. J is TRBJ2-7 and V is TRBV7-9; unclear D gene. This CDR3 has 13 amino acids. Trimming pared 2 bases from V and 6 bases from J, leaving 11 bases between. CDR1 SEHNR and CDR2 FQNEAQ come from the germline V gene (reference sequence). CDR3 in amino acids: CASSLSGDPEQYF. In DNA form, the CDR3 reads TGTGCCAGCAGCTTATCGGGCGATCCCGAGCAGTACTTC.

The V gene is TRBV20-1, the J gene TRBJ1-1; D gene uncertain. Germline V gene sequence: CDR1 DFQATT, CDR2 SNEGSKA (reference sequence). The CDR3 has 13 amino acids. The CDR3 loop is CSNLRYEDTEAFF. The CDR3 bases are TGCAGCAACCTTCGGTATGAAGACACTGAAGCTTTCTTT.

The chain is built from TRBV28 and TRBJ1-5; 7 nucleotides agree with TRBD1. The germline V gene has CDR1 MDHEN and CDR2 SYDVKM. This CDR3 is 16 amino acids long. The V gene end was trimmed by 7 bases and the J gene end by 3 bases; junction bases not matched to a gene: 12. The CDR3 protein is CASTFSHRGPNQPQHF. DNA for the CDR3: TGTGCCAGCACTTTCTCTCACAGGGGACCCAATCAGCCCCAGCATTTT.

This clonotype has only a few counts. The chain is built from TRBV28 and TRBJ2-2; D is perhaps TRBD2 (5 bases). The germline V gene encodes CDR1 MDHEN and CDR2 SYDVKM. This CDR3 has 13 amino acids. The V end was cut by 6 bases, the J end by 1 base, with 6 bases between. CDR3 bases: TGTGCCAGCAGACGGGAGAACACCGGGGAGCTGTTTTTT. Its protein is CASRRENTGELFF.

This CDR3 reads CASSYQAYSNQPQHF. As DNA, the CDR3 is TGTGCCAGCAGTTACCAGGCCTATAGCAATCAGCCCCAGCATTTT. The rearrangement uses TRBV6-2 or TRBV6-3 and TRBJ1-5, with D unclear. Germline lookup yields CDR1 MNHEY and CDR2 SVGEGT. CDR3 length: 15 residues. Trimming shortened V by 2 bases and J by 0 bases, and 8 bases separated the two germline ends.

This clonotype was found a few times. V is TRBV7-8 and J is TRBJ2-5, with D perhaps TRBD1 or TRBD2 (6 bases each). V lost 6 bases and J 2 bases, leaving 19 bases between the germline ends. The CDR3 runs to 16 residues. Germline V CDR1 and CDR2: SGHVS, FQNEAQ. The CDR3 sequence: CASSRLRWGAQETQYF. Here the CDR3 DNA reads TGTGCCAGCAGTCGACTCCGGTGGGGGGCACAAGAGACCCAGTACTTC. Drawing the rest from reference TRBV7-8 and TRBJ2-5, the complete variable domain is GAGVSQSPRYKVAKRGQDVALRCDPISGHVSLFWYQQALGQGPEFLTYFQNEAQLDKSGLPSDRFFAERPEGSVSTLKIQRTQQEDSAVYLCASSRLRWGAQETQYFGPGTRLLVL.

Of note for this clonotype: The junction differs from germline at one of its ends, possibly a read error. The chain links TRBV7-9 to TRBJ1-5; D not resolved. The length of the CDR3 is 13 residues. CDR1 is SEHNR, CDR2 FQNEAQ, per germline (reference sequence). The chain's CDR3 is CASLDVGNRPQHF. The CDR3 DNA reads TGTGCCAGCTTGGACGTCGGGAATCGGCCCCAGCATTTT.

This clonotype has just a few counts. The gene calls are TRBV27 and TRBJ1-1, with a possible D match to TRBD1 (5 bases). Germline V gene data show CDR1 as MNHEY and CDR2 as SMNVEV (reference sequence). Trimming removed 0 bases from V and 7 bases from J, with 9 bases in between. The CDR3 is 13 residues long. The CDR3 DNA sequence: TGTGCCAGCAGTTTATCGCGACAGCGTGAAGCTTTCTTT. Protein product: CASSLSRQREAFF.

This clonotype was detected only a few times. The J gene is TRBJ2-1, the V gene TRBV6-2 or TRBV6-3; TRBD2 agrees at 8 bases. This CDR3 comprises 15 residues. V lost 6 bases to trimming and J lost 5 bases; unmatched junction nucleotides: 9. Germline CDR1 reads MNHEY; CDR2 reads SVGEGT. CDR3 sequence (DNA): TGTGCCAGCAGCACCCTAGCGGGTGAACACAATGAGCAGTTCTTC. It translates to CASSTLAGEHNEQFF.

This sequence joins TRBV6-2 or TRBV6-3 and TRBJ1-1; D unresolved. Trimming shortened V by 7 bases and J by 2 bases, and 17 bases separated the two germline ends. This CDR3 contains 15 residues. Germline values: CDR1 MNHEY, CDR2 SVGEGT. CDR3 amino acids: CASIQPRTVNTEAFF. The CDR3 bases are TGTGCCAGCATCCAACCGAGGACGGTAAACACTGAAGCTTTCTTT.

Only a few counts were recorded for this clonotype. V gene TRBV7-6 combines with J gene TRBJ1-5, with D hard to call. The CDR3 is 15 residues long. V lost 5 bases and J lost 2, with 13 bases in between. The germline gives CDR1 SGHVS, CDR2 FNYEAQ. CDR3 protein: CASSPESKGNQPQHF. CDR3 nucleotides: TGTGCCAGCAGCCCCGAGAGTAAGGGCAATCAGCCCCAGCATTTT.

The rearrangement joins TRBV20-1 to TRBJ2-7, with 9 nucleotides matching TRBD2. V dropped 3 bases and J dropped 3; count of bases not matched to a gene: 12. Germline V gives CDR1 DFQATT, CDR2 SNEGSKA (reference sequence). This CDR3 has 16 amino acids. The CDR3 spells CSARGTFSGSIYEQYF. In DNA form, the CDR3 reads TGCAGTGCTAGGGGGACCTTTAGCGGGAGTATCTACGAGCAGTACTTC.

The gene calls are TRBV6-6 and TRBJ1-1; D remains ambiguous. Germline lookup yields CDR1 MNHNY and CDR2 SVGAGI (reference sequence). V lost 2 bases and J 0 bases, leaving 7 bases between the germline ends. The length of the CDR3 is 14 residues. CDR3 bases: TGTGCCAGCAGTTACCCGGCCTTGAACACTGAAGCTTTCTTT. Amino acids: CASSYPALNTEAFF.